This T cell receptor (beta chain) appears in the sequencing data of a study of blood T cell repertoires in COVID-19. Study-level background: Sites in the United States, Italy and Spain provided acute and convalescent COVID-19 samples. PBMCs, B-cell-depleted T cells, or T cells were the source of the cDNA or gDNA that made up the material.

In the original processing: For nucleated cells, counts were estimated from reference gene primer amplification. TCRdb keeps only in-frame clones here, not all; method: immunoSEQ multiplex PCR. D and trimming were read from the DNA, whereas the V and J calls and clone size are those reported in that table. The sample consists of tens of thousands of clones, around 82% of them appearing once. Enrolment of Seattle patients took place during active infection, and they were followed longitudinally. The CDR3 totals 15 residues. Per germline, CDR1 SGHTA and CDR2 FQGTGA. The trim removed 5 bases at V and 4 bases at J, leaving 5 bases unmatched.

The chain employs TRBV7-3 and TRBJ2-1, with TRBD2 matching over 10 bases. The sequenced material came from peripheral blood. The receptor was derived from a man between 60 and 75 years old with COVID-19, enrolled during active disease. This CDR3 is CASSPTSGKYNEQFF. For the CDR3, the DNA is TGTGCCAGCAGCCCAACTAGCGGGAAGTACAATGAGCAGTTCTTC. Complete variable domain (other parts from reference TRBV7-3 and TRBJ2-1): GAGVSQTPSNKVTEKGKYVELRCDPISGHTALYWYRQSLGQGPEFLIYFQGTGAADDSGLPNDRFFAVRPEGSVSTLKIQRTERGDSAVYLCASSPTSGKYNEQFFGPGTRLTVL.